The clone carrying this T cell receptor beta chain was seen at least ten times. The antigen remains unidentified. Time point noted: sample taken at primary tumor resection. The sample comes from a study of spatial heterogeneity in lung cancer. Study information: Each distinct TCR and UMI combination averaged more than ten appearances in raw reads. The study, taken as a whole, reports: Counts of expanded intratumoral alpha and beta TCRs tracked tumor mutation counts.

Unique molecular identifiers tagged every individual TCR cDNA molecule. TCRdb analysed the 5' RACE reads with MiXCR anew, one entry per CDR3 protein. The data show 8,000 or so distinct CDR3 sequences, approximately 12% seen once. This CDR3 has 12 amino acids. Germline values: CDR1 DFQATT, CDR2 SNEGSKA (reference sequence). V was clipped by 6 bases and J by 8 bases; unmatched bases: 8. The receptor was derived from a male donor with early-stage non-small cell lung cancer. The genes are TRBV20-1 and TRBJ1-2, with 8 bases fitting TRBD1. The sample was lung tumor tissue, taken at surgery. CDR3 in amino acids: CSAAGQGEGYTF. DNA of the CDR3: TGCAGTGCAGCCGGACAGGGAGAGGGCTACACCTTC.